This T cell receptor beta chain is drawn from a study of shared clonotypes between healthy human individuals. Sequencing used immunoSEQ multiplex PCR; TCRdb keeps in-frame clones, though not all of them. Counted here are hundreds of thousands of clones, 74% occurring once; the ten biggest clones make up over 1.5%. None of the donors, who were healthy HIV-negative adults, had recently had acute infections or vaccinations. This CDR3 region has 13 residues. The germline V and J ends were trimmed by 6 bases and 7 bases, with 16 bases remaining between them. Per the germline V gene, CDR1 is SEHNR and CDR2 is FQNEAQ (reference sequence).

The sequence came from a woman aged 25 to 39 in good health. This sequence joins TRBV7-9 and TRBJ2-7, with a weak D call TRBD1 (5 bases). The sequenced material came from memory CD4+ T cells sorted from blood. Subset described: CD45RA-negative fraction. CDR3: CASRTEWGSEQYF. As DNA, the CDR3 is TGTGCCAGCAGAACGGAGTGGGGCTCAGAGCAGTACTTC.